A selection of T cell receptor beta chains follows, all from one sample in a study of blood T cell repertoires in COVID-19. TCRdb's copy holds only in-frame clones and misses some; the assay was immunoSEQ multiplex PCR. The repertoire has about 170,000 clones, 86% of them found once; the top ten carry roughly 7.3%. Material: peripheral blood. These receptors were taken from an elderly woman in a cohort sampled during active or convalescent COVID-19. Both conserved end residues are part of each CDR3. The D gene is left open where the match is weak. The size entry is marked missing in some rows and otherwise reads once, few, many or a size class.

J gene: TRBJ1-5
D gene: TRBD1
V gene: TRBV18
clone size: .
CDR3 DNA: TGTGCCAGCTCACCATCGGGACAGGGACTTGGTAGCAATCAGCCCCAGCATTTT
CDR3 protein: CASSPSGQGLGSNQPQHF

J gene: TRBJ2-6
D gene: .
V gene: TRBV28
clone size: .
CDR3 DNA: TGTGCCAGCGTCAGATTTATGGGGACAACCTCTGGGGCCAACGTCCTGACTTTC
CDR3 protein: CASVRFMGTTSGANVLTF

J gene: TRBJ1-1
D gene: .
V gene: TRBV18
clone size: .
CDR3 DNA: TGTGCCAGCTCACCAACATGGGGGGACACTGAAGCTTTCTTT
CDR3 protein: CASSPTWGDTEAFF

J gene: TRBJ2-3
D gene: TRBD2
V gene: TRBV5-1
clone size: .
CDR3 DNA: TGCGCCAGCAGCTTGGCCGGGCTAGCGGGGAGCACAGATACGCAGTATTTT
CDR3 protein: CASSLAGLAGSTDTQYF

J gene: TRBJ1-4
D gene: .
V gene: TRBV2
clone size: once
CDR3 DNA: TGTGCCAGCAGCGCCGGGAGAGGGTTTAATGAAAAACTGTTTTTT
CDR3 protein: CASSAGRGFNEKLFF

J gene: TRBJ1-6
D gene: TRBD1
V gene: TRBV6-5
clone size: .
CDR3 DNA: TGTGCCAGCAAGCTAAAGGACAGGGGAAGGTCACCCCTCCACTTT
CDR3 protein: CASKLKDRGRSPLHF

J gene: TRBJ1-4
D gene: .
V gene: TRBV30
clone size: once
CDR3 DNA: TGTGCCTGGAGTTCCCCGTGGGCAGGCCGAAAACTGTTTTTT
CDR3 protein: CAWSSPWAGRKLFF

J gene: TRBJ1-5
D gene: .
V gene: TRBV28
clone size: .
CDR3 DNA: TGTGCCAGCAGCCCCACCAATGGACAACAGCCCCAGCATTTT
CDR3 protein: CASSPTNGQQPQHF

J gene: TRBJ1-2
D gene: .
V gene: TRBV19
clone size: .
CDR3 DNA: TGTGCCAGTAGTCCCCGAGGGGGGGGGCTCGTCTATGGCTACACCTTC
CDR3 protein: CASSPRGGGLVYGYTF

J gene: TRBJ2-3
D gene: TRBD2
V gene: TRBV9
clone size: .
CDR3 DNA: TGTGCCAGCAGCGTAAGCGGGAGGGCTACAGATACGCAGTATTTT
CDR3 protein: CASSVSGRATDTQYF

J gene: TRBJ2-3
D gene: .
V gene: TRBV9
clone size: .
CDR3 DNA: TGTGCCAGCAGCATCAACCGGGCAGATACGCAGTATTTT
CDR3 protein: CASSINRADTQYF

J gene: TRBJ2-1
D gene: TRBD1
V gene: TRBV10-3
clone size: .
CDR3 DNA: TGTGCCATCAGTGAGCAGCTGACAGGGTCAACCTACAATGAGCAGTTCTTC
CDR3 protein: CAISEQLTGSTYNEQFF

J gene: TRBJ1-1
D gene: TRBD1
V gene: TRBV5-1
clone size: .
CDR3 DNA: TGCGCCAGCAGCTTGACAGGGGATACTGAAGCTTTCTTT
CDR3 protein: CASSLTGDTEAFF

J gene: TRBJ2-7
D gene: .
V gene: TRBV6-6
clone size: .
CDR3 DNA: TGTGCCAGCAGTTACGCCGGGGACGAGCAGTACTTC
CDR3 protein: CASSYAGDEQYF

J gene: TRBJ2-7
D gene: .
V gene: TRBV6-5
clone size: .
CDR3 DNA: TGTGCCAGCAGTTTCAGGGAGGATGGAACCTACGAGCAGTACTTC
CDR3 protein: CASSFREDGTYEQYF

J gene: TRBJ2-3
D gene: TRBD1
V gene: TRBV5-4
clone size: .
CDR3 DNA: TGTGCCAGCAGCTCGCGGGGACAGGGGTGGCCCCAAACCAGCACAGATACGCAGTATTTT
CDR3 protein: CASSSRGQGWPQTSTDTQYF

J gene: TRBJ2-7
D gene: TRBD2
V gene: TRBV4-3
clone size: .
CDR3 DNA: TGCGCCAGCAGACTCCGGACTAGCGGGCCCTACGAGCAGTACTTC
CDR3 protein: CASRLRTSGPYEQYF

J gene: TRBJ1-2
D gene: .
V gene: TRBV18
clone size: .
CDR3 DNA: TGTGCCAGCTCACCTGGAGGCAACTATGGCTACACCTTC
CDR3 protein: CASSPGGNYGYTF

J gene: TRBJ2-1
D gene: .
V gene: TRBV3-1/TRBV3-2
clone size: .
CDR3 DNA: TGTGCCAGCAGCCAAGATTGGCCTGTGCAGTTCTTC
CDR3 protein: CASSQDWPVQFF

J gene: TRBJ1-6
D gene: .
V gene: TRBV11-2
clone size: .
CDR3 DNA: TGTGCCAGCAGCTGGTTCGGACAGACAAATAATTCACCCCTCCACTTT
CDR3 protein: CASSWFGQTNNSPLHF

J gene: TRBJ2-7
D gene: TRBD2
V gene: TRBV10-1
clone size: few
CDR3 DNA: TGCGCCAGCAGTGAGGGTAGCGGGGCCCCCTACGAGCAGTACTTC
CDR3 protein: CASSEGSGAPYEQYF

J gene: TRBJ2-1
D gene: TRBD2
V gene: TRBV4-1
clone size: .
CDR3 DNA: TGCGCCAGCAGCCCTGGGACTAGCGACGTCTACAATGAGCAGTTCTTC
CDR3 protein: CASSPGTSDVYNEQFF

J gene: TRBJ1-2
D gene: TRBD1
V gene: TRBV6-1
clone size: few
CDR3 DNA: TGTGCCAGCAGTGAAAGTGTCGGGACAGCTAACTATGGCTACACCTTC
CDR3 protein: CASSESVGTANYGYTF

J gene: TRBJ2-1
D gene: TRBD2
V gene: TRBV24-1
clone size: .
CDR3 DNA: TGTGCCACCGGGGAGAGGACTAGTGGAAATGAGCAGTTCTTC
CDR3 protein: CATGERTSGNEQFF

J gene: TRBJ1-1
D gene: .
V gene: TRBV6-4
clone size: few
CDR3 DNA: TGTGCCAGCAGTGAACAGGGAGCATACACTGAAGCTTTCTTT
CDR3 protein: CASSEQGAYTEAFF

J gene: TRBJ2-5
D gene: TRBD2
V gene: TRBV5-1
clone size: few
CDR3 DNA: TGCGCCAGCAACCCTAGGACTAGCGGGCCAAACCGGGGGACCCAGTACTTC
CDR3 protein: CASNPRTSGPNRGTQYF

J gene: TRBJ1-5
D gene: .
V gene: TRBV4-1
clone size: .
CDR3 DNA: TGCGCCAGCAGCCAAGGACTCCATAGCAATCAGCCCCAGCATTTT
CDR3 protein: CASSQGLHSNQPQHF

J gene: TRBJ1-2
D gene: .
V gene: TRBV7-2
clone size: .
CDR3 DNA: TGTGCCAGCAGCTCGATCCTGAGCCTTACTCATGGCTACACCTTC
CDR3 protein: CASSSILSLTHGYTF

J gene: TRBJ2-1
D gene: .
V gene: TRBV7-9
clone size: once
CDR3 DNA: TGTGCCAGCAGCTTGGCGGGCAGCTCCTACAATGAGCAGTTCTTC
CDR3 protein: CASSLAGSSYNEQFF

J gene: TRBJ2-5
D gene: TRBD2
V gene: TRBV9
clone size: .
CDR3 DNA: TGTGCCAGCAGCAGGACTAGCGGGGCTGGGGAGACCCAGTACTTC
CDR3 protein: CASSRTSGAGETQYF